This TCR beta chain was sequenced during a study of shared clonotypes between healthy human individuals. Study-level results: When naive CD4 clonotypes were compared across several donors, around 5% were shared. Lower generation probabilities were found for non-shared clonotypes than for those shared by all four donors.

Naive CD8 cells were CD45RO-negative, positively selected for CCR7, excluding terminally differentiated effector memory CD45RA+ cells. Tens of thousands of T cell genomes, or roughly 200 ng DNA, went into the sorted-subset replicate PCRs. In the original analysis: As immunoSEQ supplied junction-only sequences (without quality scores), filtering differed. The repertoire was sequenced with immunoSEQ multiplex PCR; TCRdb's copy has only in-frame clones and lacks some. From that table come the V and J calls and clone size; the DNA was used to work out D and trimming. The sample consists of around 2,000,000 clones, around 93% of them appearing once. CDR1 and CDR2 (germline): MNHEY, SMNVEV (reference sequence). With V trimmed by 4 bases and J by 2 bases, 5 bases remained unmatched. This CDR3 is 15 amino acids long. This clone was counted a single time. What it binds is not known. This sample includes further DNA sequences coding for the same CDR3.

This TCR was sampled from a young man in good health. Some clones in this sample may be carry-over from other donors' samples. This chain joins TRBV27 and TRBJ2-1; 7 bases are a match to TRBD1. The material sequenced was naive CD8+ T cells from PBMCs. The CDR3 region is CASSSRDSTYNEQFF. The CDR3 DNA follows: TGTGCCAGCAGTTCCCGGGACAGTACCTACAATGAGCAGTTCTTC.